This T cell receptor beta chain was retrieved from a study of cytomegalovirus exposure and HLA in healthy donors (dated by TCRdb to 2015 to 2018). In terms of the full investigation: According to an earlier analysis of a few hundred of the donors, about 179 million T cells yielded some 110 million unique TCR beta sequences and more than 250 Gb of sequence data. On average, around 230,000 unique TCR beta nucleotide sequences were sequenced per donor among a few hundred genotyped donors of the cohort, with roughly 20% of those sequences being non-productive. The study combined high-throughput TCR immunosequencing, statistical association of individual TCRs with disease status, and machine learning to predict cytomegalovirus infection status. A later analysis re-examined previously published TCR beta repertoires from about 670 donors and added high-resolution HLA genotyping to investigate patterns of TCR occurrence. A few DR-DQ haplotypes were handled as single units for association and clustering because linkage in the cohort was strong. The study aimed to test whether signatures of past pathogen exposure could be identified by cataloging public T cell receptors. HLA typing covered class I and class II loci at four-digit resolution. The later analysis used no new phenotypic data to find candidate immune exposures, relying instead on TCR beta sequences and their occurrence across donors. Along with the roughly 670-subject first cohort, a separate validation cohort of around 110 different subjects was used. Using immunosequencing, the study profiled T cell repertoires from fewer than 850 subjects and related those repertoires to cytomegalovirus serostatus. An early release that covered about 600 HLA-typed donors contained about 290 gigabases of sequencing data and 75 million to 100 million unique TCR sequences. Every repertoire in the discovery cohort had been generated on one and the same sequencing platform. Donor age, sex, ethnicity and CMV serostatus were collected together with the repertoire data. The number of typed donors differed by locus: about 629-630 for A, B, C, DRB1 and DQB1; 500 to 550 for DQA1; over 600 for DPA1; and 400 to 480 for DPB1. Of the approximately 400 genotyped donors, around 81% fell in the genetic ancestry cluster associated with self-reported Caucasian donors. In a later genetic analysis, genome-wide SNP genotypes for about three fifths of the roughly 670 donors were used, and that subset was treated as a discovery cohort. In an earlier analysis of roughly 540 of the donors, high-throughput TCR beta sequencing was used to judge whether each TCR beta V gene segment behaved as functional or pseudogenic. The study at large found these results: In this cohort, only TCR beta chains were sequenced, and detectable features were limited by the absence of alpha or paired-chain data. Because some donors lacked HLA typing at each locus, the association tests relied only on the typed subset. Strong co-occurrence of HLA alleles, especially DR and DQ, made assigning TCR associations to individual alleles difficult. According to a later genetic analysis, donors in an Asian-associated ancestry cluster had fewer N-insertions in productive TCRs than the approximately 650-donor mean. A further reported finding was that TCR beta sequences accurately predicted the HLA-A and HLA-B alleles for most subjects in the first cohort. Because counts were too low, about 18 rarely observed V segments, including chromosome 9 orphons, were left out of the earlier analysis of over 550 of the donors. According to a later analysis, parvovirus B19, influenza, CMV and Epstein-Barr virus appeared linked to several top co-occurrence clusters. In vitro tests confirmed that three of the cytomegalovirus-associated TCR beta chains recognize cytomegalovirus antigens. The authors suggested that the approach could potentially be extended to other disease states and immunological phenotypes. A cluster of highly shared sequence variants was judged likely to be a technical artifact of the sequencing pipeline. The study listed 150 to 200 TCR beta chains as associated with cytomegalovirus. Sequencing depth was assumed to be roughly uniform across donors in the presence/absence analyses, though that assumption may not hold. The 87-base-pair reads could not distinguish some IMGT-functional V segments, including TRBV6-2 and TRBV6-3, so those segments were excluded. Specific HLA alleles were associated with about 17,000 TCR beta sequences at a false discovery rate of 0.05 in a later analysis. A later analysis found that HLA-associated TCR beta chains were more clonally expanded and had lower generation probabilities than equally common non-associated chains. Most TCR sequences were observed very rarely across donors, whereas some public TCRs were present in many individuals. An earlier analysis of roughly 570 of the donors showed that most TCR beta V segments appeared in productive rearrangements either about 87% or about 30% of the time, which broadly matched IMGT annotations. In both the original and validation cohorts, the classifier was reported to diagnose cytomegalovirus status with high specificity and sensitivity. In a later analysis, most CMV-associated TCR beta chains were found to appear HLA-restricted, with HLA associations seemingly driven largely by CMV exposure. Linkage disequilibrium might explain the correlated functional status among segregating V segments, but an unknown experimental factor could not be ruled out. In a later analysis, the rate of TCR association differed among HLA loci, with DRB1 alleles having the most associated TCRs and HLA-C alleles having the fewest. The only immune exposure information available for the cohort was CMV serostatus. V-gene and J-gene trimming of TCR beta chains was associated with a missense DCLRE1C variant in a later genetic analysis, and the association was replicated in an independent cohort.

The cohort was made up of about 670 healthy bone marrow donors. Cohort members were all nominally healthy when sampled, although unrecorded immune exposures were likely present. The donor tested CMV seropositive and was one of the 289 seropositive cohort members. Every donor gave a peripheral blood sample, and the peripheral blood mononuclear cells from that sample were used for TCR beta sequencing. Genomic DNA was extracted from the blood cell samples with the Qiagen DNeasy Blood Extraction Kit. This clone showed up just a few times. Its recognized antigen is unknown. No much larger clone exists at a distance of one base, and base qualities are not known. The library was made by the immunoSEQ multiplex PCR assay. For the multiplex PCR, a mixture combining 60 forward primers for TCR Vbeta segments and 13 reverse primers for TCR Jbeta segments was used. The CDR3 region of rearranged TCR beta genes was amplified from genomic DNA with a multiplex PCR assay. Amplified TCR beta libraries were sequenced as 87-base-pair reads on the Illumina HiSeq System. In the source study's methods: A later analysis tallied 80 million to 95 million unique TCR beta chains across the approximately 670 repertoires, and approximately 12 million of those chains were shared by two or more donors. To remove PCR and sequencing errors, raw reads were error-corrected and collapsed into unique sequences using a nearest-neighbor algorithm that merged closely related sequences. To assign V, D and J gene segments, CDR3 sequences were aligned to IMGT reference sequences. Each retained sequence needed at least a six-nucleotide match to both a V gene segment and a J gene segment. A rearrangement counted as productive if the CDR3 had no stop codons and remained in frame with V and J, and every other rearrangement counted as non-productive. Following IMGT convention, CDR3 was defined as the stretch from the second conserved V-encoded cysteine to the conserved J-encoded phenylalanine. The earlier analysis of 587 of the donors excluded sequences that lacked an unambiguous match to a single V gene segment. In an earlier analysis of 587 of the donors, V segments were called functional above 56.7% productive rearrangements and were called segregating when the between-donor standard deviation exceeded 5%. To diagnose cytomegalovirus status from the catalog of TCR beta chain sequences, a statistical classification framework was built. In a later analysis, TCR nucleotide sequences were compared against IMGT/GENE-DB human TR gene sequences so that V and J genes could be assigned. The TCRdist pipeline was used in a later analysis to assign CDR3 sequences and most-parsimonious VDJ recombination scenarios. In a later analysis, every TCR beta chain was defined by the combination of its CDR3 amino acid sequence and its V-gene family, and reads without a unique V-gene family were dropped. A later analysis removed roughly 590 highly shared, low-generation-probability nucleotide sequences to deal with suspected cross-contamination and a sequencing artifact. For each public chain, a later analysis derived a clonal expansion index from normalized ranks of inferred template counts within each repertoire. In a later analysis, generation probabilities were computed using a VDJ recombination model fitted to out-of-frame rearrangements, and the results were checked against IGoR. A later analysis scored TCR-TCR, TCR-HLA and TCR-CMV co-occurrence with hypergeometric tests, applying a repertoire-size bias correction to TCR pairs. False discovery rates were estimated in a later analysis by permuting HLA or CMV assignments 20 times. In a later analysis, co-occurring TCRs were grouped using DBSCAN, and TCRdist sequence similarity was added for clustering within HLA-allele-positive subsets. Repertoires with fewer than 30,000 or more than 120,000 public chains, plus five repertoires with anomalous nucleotide sharing, were excluded from co-occurrence clustering. The table comes from immuneACCESS by way of TCRdb, which keeps in-frame sequences with V and J called. Part of the clones is missing from these tables; in studies checked, under half for an unresolved V gene and the rest for unknown reasons. V, J and clone size are taken as reported in that table, and D and trimming were inferred from the DNA itself. This sample has about 80,000 clones in its table, and under 65% of those were observed once. Of the sample, about 4.7% is held by the ten largest clones.

CDR1 SGHTA and CDR2 FQGNSA were looked up in the germline V gene. The CDR3 numbers 12 residues from cysteine through phenylalanine. Only the CDR3 DNA stays, 36 bases, in frame from base 1. V is pared back by 1 base and J by 8 bases, with 8 bases lying between the germline termini. This sequence was found in a male donor in good health and CMV-seropositive. The sequenced sample consisted of PBMCs. The rearranged chain carries TRBV7-2 and TRBJ1-1; no D gene can be assigned with confidence. Here is the DNA: TGTGCCAGCAGCTTAGTGGCCCTCGAAGCTTTCTTT. Protein translation: CASSLVALEAFF.